These 19 T cell receptor beta chains share one sample of origin, sequenced in a study of cytomegalovirus exposure and HLA in healthy donors. In the PCR, 60 Vbeta and 13 Jbeta primers were used. Repertoires were generated with immunoSEQ multiplex PCR, while TCRdb's copy carries only in-frame clones and drops some. The repertoire holds fewer than 250,000 clones, with more than 65% as singletons. Sequenced sample: PBMCs. All receptors come from a young man in good health and CMV-seronegative.

The chain combines TRBV2 with TRBJ2-7; D possibly corresponds to TRBD1 (5 bases). Germline assignment: CDR1 SNHLY and CDR2 FYNNEI. This CDR3 has 14 amino acids. V was clipped by 7 bases and J by 3 bases, with 16 bases between them. CDR3 DNA: TGTGCCAGCAAAGAAAGACAGATCTACTACGAGCAGTACTTC. It specifies CASKERQIYYEQYF.

The V call is TRBV2, the J call TRBJ2-7; 10 nucleotides match TRBD1. This CDR3 is 14 amino acids long. V trimming: 8 bases; J trimming: 3 bases; junction bases outside the gene matches: 7. Per the germline V gene, CDR1 is SNHLY and CDR2 is FYNNEI. CDR3 region: CASGQGEIFYEQYF. The DNA for the CDR3 is TGTGCCAGCGGACAGGGGGAAATCTTCTACGAGCAGTACTTC.

The rearrangement joins TRBV18 to TRBJ1-5; no definite D call. This CDR3 is 15 amino acids long. CDR1 is KGHSH, CDR2 LQKENI, per germline. V gave up 1 base and J gave up 5 bases, with 12 bases separating them. In DNA form, the CDR3 reads TGTGCCAGCTCACCACGGAGTATGCTAGATCAGCCCCAGCATTTT. Its protein product is CASSPRSMLDQPQHF.

This rearrangement joins TRBV18 to TRBJ2-1, with 13 bases lining up with TRBD2. Germline V CDR1 and CDR2: KGHSH, LQKENI. The CDR3 has 18 residues. J lost 1 base, V lost 1 base, and 4 bases had no gene match. The CDR3 DNA sequence: TGTGCCAGCTCACCACGTTGGACTAGCGGGAGATCCTACAATGAGCAGTTCTTC. Translation gives CASSPRWTSGRSYNEQFF.

This clone was counted only a few times. The chain carries TRBV2 and TRBJ2-7, with D possibly being TRBD2 (5 bases). Germline lookup yields CDR1 SNHLY and CDR2 FYNNEI. V lost 8 bases and J 2 bases, leaving 10 bases between the germline ends. The length of the CDR3 is 12 residues. CDR3 protein: CASGLDTYEQYF. CDR3 DNA: TGTGCCAGCGGACTGGATACCTACGAGCAGTACTTC. Using reference TRBV2 and TRBJ2-7 for the parts outside the CDR3, the full variable domain is EPEVTQTPSHQVTQMGQEVILRCVPISNHLYFYWYRQILGQKVEFLVSFYNNEISEKSEIFDDQFSVERPDGSNFTLKIRSTKLEDSAMYFCASGLDTYEQYFGPGTRLTVT.

The chain links TRBV7-9 to TRBJ1-3; D might be TRBD1 (5 bases). Trimming took off 3 bases at V and 0 bases at J, with 15 bases between the two ends. The CDR3 totals 17 residues. The germline CDR1 and CDR2 sequences are SEHNR and FQNEAQ (reference sequence). CDR3 protein: CASSLAAGINSGNTIYF. DNA of the CDR3: TGTGCCAGCAGCTTGGCGGCAGGGATAAACTCTGGAAACACCATATATTTT.

This chain connects TRBV5-1 to TRBJ1-1; 7 positions match TRBD1. The ends lost 6 bases at V and 8 bases at J; junction bases unmatched: 7. The CDR3 is 12 amino acids. Germline CDR1 reads SGHRS; CDR2 reads YFSETQ. The CDR3, as DNA: TGCGCCAGCAATCGACAGGGAGAGGAAGCTTTCTTT. Translated, it gives CASNRQGEEAFF.

The chain links TRBV29-1 to TRBJ1-2; weak D call: TRBD1 (5 bases). V dropped 3 bases and J dropped 6 bases, with 20 bases sitting between them. CDR1 is SQVTM, CDR2 ANQGSEA, per germline. The CDR3 length is 15 residues. The CDR3 DNA reads as TGCAGCGTTGACAGGGTGCGGGGGTCTGGAAATGGCTACACCTTC. Amino acid sequence: CSVDRVRGSGNGYTF.

This rearrangement joins TRBV6-6 to TRBJ1-2, with TRBD1 as a possible D gene (6 bases). CDR1 and CDR2 from the germline V gene are MNHNY and SVGAGI (reference sequence). This CDR3 has 15 amino acids. The germline V and J ends were trimmed by 5 bases and 1 base, with 14 bases remaining between them. CDR3 coding DNA: TGTGCCAGCAGTGCAGGAGACAGGAGTAACTATGGCTACACCTTC. Translation: CASSAGDRSNYGYTF.

This clone has only a few counts. The gene calls are TRBV27 and TRBJ2-7; 12 nucleotides align to TRBD2. J was trimmed by 6 bases and V by 4 bases; bases with no gene match: 4. This CDR3 contains 14 residues. Germline lookup yields CDR1 MNHEY and CDR2 SMNVEV (reference sequence). CDR3 sequence reads: CASSWPGLAGEQYF. CDR3 nucleotides: TGTGCCAGCAGTTGGCCGGGACTAGCGGGCGAGCAGTACTTC.

V and J are TRBV28 and TRBJ2-7; 8 bases are a match to TRBD2. The CDR3 covers 15 residues. Germline V gene lookup returns CDR1 MDHEN and CDR2 SYDVKM. V lost 8 bases, J lost 3 bases, and 12 bases stayed unmatched. Written as DNA, the CDR3 is TGTGCCAGCCTGATGGGAGCGGGGGACATCTACGAGCAGTACTTC. As protein: CASLMGAGDIYEQYF.

This chain joins TRBV18 and TRBJ2-3; D call uncertain. There are 13 residues in the CDR3. CDR1 and CDR2 (germline): KGHSH, LQKENI. V was shortened by 4 bases and J by 2 bases, with 7 bases between the two germline ends. This CDR3 reads CASSLTITDTQYF. The CDR3 nucleotides read TGTGCCAGCTCACTTACTATCACAGATACGCAGTATTTT.

The rearrangement joins TRBV5-5 to TRBJ1-2; the match to TRBD1 covers 9 bases. The CDR3 extends over 15 amino acids. J gave up 4 bases and V 1 base, and 5 bases lay outside the gene matches. Germline V gene sequence: CDR1 SGHKS, CDR2 YYEKEE (reference sequence). The CDR3: CASSLRTGVTYGYTF. For the CDR3, the DNA is TGTGCCAGCAGCTTGAGGACAGGGGTTACCTATGGCTACACCTTC.

This clone appeared a single time. The CDR3 DNA reads TGTGCCATCAGTGAGCCTAGAGGGGGCTCCCCCGAGCAGTACTTC. Its protein product is CAISEPRGGSPEQYF. J is TRBJ2-7 and V is TRBV10-3; 7 bases line up with TRBD1. The CDR3 extends over 15 amino acids. Germline V gives CDR1 ENHRY, CDR2 SYGVKD. Trimming took 2 bases from V and 6 from J; bases not matched to a gene: 10.

This chain connects TRBV28 to TRBJ2-7, with D tentatively TRBD1 (5 bases). Trimming left V 6 bases short and J 3 bases short, with 9 bases between. Germline V gene lookup returns CDR1 MDHEN and CDR2 SYDVKM. CDR3 length: 12 amino acids. The DNA for the CDR3 is TGTGCCAGCAGCAAGGACAACTACGAGCAGTACTTC. Its protein is CASSKDNYEQYF. Combining the CDR3 with reference TRBV28 and TRBJ2-7 gives the whole variable domain DVKVTQSSRYLVKRTGEKVFLECVQDMDHENMFWYRQDPGLGLRLIYFSYDVKMKEKGDIPEGYSVSREKKERFSLILESASTNQTSMYLCASSKDNYEQYFGPGTRLTVT.

The V gene is TRBV6-1, the J gene TRBJ2-7; 8 bases fit TRBD1. V gave up 6 bases and J gave up 4 bases; unmatched junction bases: 5. CDR1 and CDR2 (germline): MNHNS, SASEGT. The CDR3 totals 13 residues. CDR3 bases: TGTGCCAGCAGCGGACAGGGTTATTACGAGCAGTACTTC. Protein: CASSGQGYYEQYF.

The CDR3 here is CAPTGGTTEQYF. In DNA form, the CDR3 reads TGTGCCCCCACGGGGGGGACTACCGAGCAGTACTTC. The V and J genes are TRBV19 and TRBJ2-7; 8 positions match TRBD2. Germline CDR1 is LNHDA and CDR2 is SQIVND (reference sequence). The CDR3 extends over 12 amino acids. V shed 11 bases, J shed 6 bases, and the junction held 9 bases outside the gene matches.

This clone appeared a few times. The V call is TRBV5-8, the J call TRBJ1-1, with a tentative D call TRBD1 (5 bases). The CDR3 contains 14 residues. V was cut by 1 base and J by 3 bases, with 10 bases left in between. The V gene's germline CDR1 is SGHTS and CDR2 YDEGEE. The CDR3 DNA follows: TGTGCCAGCAGCTTGCCAGGGAGGCACACTGAAGCTTTCTTT. This gives the protein CASSLPGRHTEAFF.

This clone was found once. The V gene is TRBV6-5, the J gene TRBJ2-1, with 7 positions matching TRBD2. With 7 bases clipped from V and 2 bases from J, the junction kept 8 bases outside the gene matches. CDR3 length: 15 residues. In germline, CDR1 is MNHEY, CDR2 SVGAGI. CDR3 protein: CASIIAGSPYNEQFF. CDR3 bases: TGTGCCAGCATTATAGCGGGTTCCCCCTACAATGAGCAGTTCTTC.